The clone carrying this T cell receptor (beta chain) occurred many times. What it binds is not known. The CDR3 has 14 residues. Trimming stripped 1 base from V and 6 bases from J, with 13 bases between. Per germline, CDR1 SQVTM and CDR2 ANQGSEA. The source of the sample is a study of molecular identifiers for immune sequencing clone quantification. Whole-study results and caveats: Spiked TCR RNA from one Jurkat cell reportedly showed up when mixed among around 1 million naive cells. It was shown that clones above 20 RNA copies held over 97% of effector molecules, but under 1% in naive cells.

TCRdb recomputed calls from the PCR reads with MiXCR, one row per CDR3 protein. The sample holds some 580,000 distinct CDR3 sequences; approximately 24% are singletons and the top ten take 0.75% to 0.8%. This sequence was found in a human donor in good health. Some libraries in this study had Jurkat cell RNA spiked in. The specimen sequenced was naive CD8+ T cells from blood, with Jurkat cell RNA spiked in. Subset indicated: FACS-sorted CD8+CD4-CCR7+CD45RA+ naive T cells. The chain joins TRBV29-1 to TRBJ2-1; D perhaps matches TRBD2 (5 bases). CDR3 amino acids: CSVEGGLPGNEQFF. In DNA form, the CDR3 reads TGCAGCGTTGAAGGAGGACTCCCTGGCAATGAGCAGTTCTTC.